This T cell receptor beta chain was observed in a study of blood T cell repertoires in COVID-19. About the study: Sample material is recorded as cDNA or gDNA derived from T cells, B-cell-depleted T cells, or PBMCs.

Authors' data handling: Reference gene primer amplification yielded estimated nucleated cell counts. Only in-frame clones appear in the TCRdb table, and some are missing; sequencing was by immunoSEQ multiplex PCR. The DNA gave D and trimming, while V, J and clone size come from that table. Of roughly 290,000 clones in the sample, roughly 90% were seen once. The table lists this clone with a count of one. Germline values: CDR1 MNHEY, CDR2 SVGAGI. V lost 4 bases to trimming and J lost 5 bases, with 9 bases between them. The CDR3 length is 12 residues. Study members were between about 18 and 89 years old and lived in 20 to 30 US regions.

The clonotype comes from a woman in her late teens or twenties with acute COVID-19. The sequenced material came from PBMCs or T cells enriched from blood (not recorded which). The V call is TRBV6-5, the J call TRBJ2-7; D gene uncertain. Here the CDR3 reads CASSFTVDEQYF. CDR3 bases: TGTGCCAGCAGTTTTACAGTCGACGAGCAGTACTTC.